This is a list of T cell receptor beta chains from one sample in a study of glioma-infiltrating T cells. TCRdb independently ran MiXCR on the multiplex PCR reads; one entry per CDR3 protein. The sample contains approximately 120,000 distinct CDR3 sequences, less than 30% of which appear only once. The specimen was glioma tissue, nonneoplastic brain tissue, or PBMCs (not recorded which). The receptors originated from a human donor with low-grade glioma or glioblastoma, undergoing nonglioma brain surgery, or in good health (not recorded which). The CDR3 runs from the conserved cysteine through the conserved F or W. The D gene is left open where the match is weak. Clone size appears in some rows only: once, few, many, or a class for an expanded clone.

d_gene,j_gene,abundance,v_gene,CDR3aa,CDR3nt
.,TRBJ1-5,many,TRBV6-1,CASRQETYSNQPQHF,TGTGCCAGCAGACAAGAGACCTATAGCAATCAGCCCCAGCATTTT
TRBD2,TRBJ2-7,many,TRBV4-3,CASSQEARTSGNYEQYF,TGCGCCAGCAGCCAAGAGGCTCGGACTAGCGGGAACTACGAGCAGTACTTC
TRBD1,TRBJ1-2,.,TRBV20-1,CSALPPGGYVYTF,TGCAGTGCCCTCCCGCCAGGGGGCTATGTCTACACCTTC
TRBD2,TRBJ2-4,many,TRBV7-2,CASSPILAGATGIQYF,TGTGCCAGCAGCCCAATACTAGCGGGGGCGACGGGCATTCAGTACTTC
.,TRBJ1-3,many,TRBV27,CASSLDPSSGNTIYF,TGTGCCAGCAGTTTAGACCCGAGCTCTGGAAACACCATATATTTT
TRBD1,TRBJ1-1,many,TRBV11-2,CASSLRPTGGTEAFF,TGTGCCAGCAGCTTAAGGCCCACAGGGGGCACTGAAGCTTTCTTT
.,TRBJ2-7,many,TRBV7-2,CASSLAYSFQSSYEQYF,TGTGCCAGCAGCTTAGCGTACAGCTTTCAAAGCTCCTACGAGCAGTACTTC
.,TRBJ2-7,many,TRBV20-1,CSASTVYYEQYF,TGCAGTGCTAGTACAGTCTACTACGAGCAGTACTTC
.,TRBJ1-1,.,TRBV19,CASSRALGQRETEAFF,TGTGCCAGTAGTCGCGCGCTCGGCCAAAGGGAAACTGAAGCTTTCTTT
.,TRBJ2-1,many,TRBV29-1,CSVEDQFNEQFF,TGCAGCGTTGAAGATCAATTTAATGAGCAGTTCTTC
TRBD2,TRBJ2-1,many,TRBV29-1,CSGRLAGGLSFF,TGCAGCGGGCGACTAGCGGGAGGGCTCTCGTTCTTC
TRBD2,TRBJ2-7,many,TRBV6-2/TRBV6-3,CASRRTSGTYEQYF,TGTGCCAGCAGGCGGACTAGCGGGACCTACGAGCAGTACTTC
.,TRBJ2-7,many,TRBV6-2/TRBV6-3,CASSYSNLYEQYF,TGTGCCAGCAGTTACTCGAATCTCTACGAGCAGTACTTC
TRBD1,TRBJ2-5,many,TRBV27,CASSRSTGKTQYF,TGTGCCAGCAGTCGTTCGACAGGGAAGACCCAGTACTTC
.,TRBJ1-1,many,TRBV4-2,CASSQDSYENTEAFF,TGTGCCAGCAGCCAAGATTCGTACGAGAACACTGAAGCTTTCTTT
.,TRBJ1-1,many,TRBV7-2,CASSLKTLNTEAFF,TGTGCCAGCAGCTTAAAAACCCTGAACACTGAAGCTTTCTTT
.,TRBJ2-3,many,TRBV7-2,CASSLAGTSTDTQYF,TGTGCCAGCAGCTTAGCCGGGACTAGCACAGATACGCAGTATTTT
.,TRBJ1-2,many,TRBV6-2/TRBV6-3,CASTTLEGQSGNYGYTF,TGTGCCAGCACTACACTTGAAGGGCAAAGCGGCAACTATGGCTACACCTTC
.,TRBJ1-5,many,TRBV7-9,CASSLNRDDQPQHF,TGTGCCAGCAGCTTAAACAGGGACGATCAGCCCCAGCATTTT
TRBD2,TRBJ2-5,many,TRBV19,CASSIGLASQETQYF,TGTGCCAGTAGTATCGGACTAGCGAGCCAAGAGACCCAGTACTTC
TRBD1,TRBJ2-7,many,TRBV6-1,CASSLGQGFSYEQYF,TGTGCCAGCAGCCTGGGACAGGGTTTCTCCTACGAGCAGTACTTC
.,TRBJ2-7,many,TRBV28,CASSFFGEGSYEQYF,TGTGCCAGCAGTTTTTTTGGGGAAGGCTCCTACGAGCAGTACTTC